These 10 T cell receptor beta chains share one sample of origin, sequenced in a study of blood T cell repertoires in COVID-19. Libraries were prepared by immunoSEQ multiplex PCR; TCRdb keeps only in-frame clonotypes and omits some of them. This repertoire shows about 85,000 clones, around 90% found once; its top ten account for more than 3.5%. Sequencing input: peripheral blood. The source is a woman at least 80 years old with active or convalescent COVID-19.

The rearrangement joins TRBV3-1 (or the pseudogene TRBV3-2) to TRBJ2-7; 14 nucleotides match TRBD2. Trimming cost V 4 bases and J 3 bases; bases outside gene matches: 5. The CDR3 extends over 16 amino acids. From germline, CDR1 is LGHDT and CDR2 YNNKEL (reference sequence). CDR3 in DNA: TGTGCCAGCAGCCGAGGGACTAGCGGGGGATACTACGAGCAGTACTTC. Its protein is CASSRGTSGGYYEQYF.

The CDR3 reads CASSTTADSNQPQHF. The CDR3 DNA follows: TGTGCCAGCAGCACGACAGCCGATAGCAATCAGCCCCAGCATTTT. The chain links TRBV5-5 to TRBJ1-5, with TRBD1 as a possible D gene (5 bases). Looked up from germline, CDR1 is SGHKS and CDR2 is YYEKEE (reference sequence). V was clipped by 4 bases and J by 0 bases, with 11 bases between them. The CDR3 is made up of 15 amino acids.

The chain carries TRBV27 and TRBJ1-1; D unresolved. V was shortened by 3 bases and J by 5 bases, with 10 bases between the two germline ends. CDR3 size: 13 residues. The germline CDR1 and CDR2 sequences are MNHEY and SMNVEV (reference sequence). CDR3 bases: TGTGCCAGCAGTTTTCGGGGATCTACTGAAGCTTTCTTT. Translation: CASSFRGSTEAFF.

The rearrangement joins TRBV28 to TRBJ2-1, with 7 bases aligning to TRBD1. Trimming took 5 bases from V and 13 from J; bases not matched to a gene: 5. The CDR3 sequence is 11 residues long. Germline lookup yields CDR1 MDHEN and CDR2 SYDVKM. The CDR3 coding sequence is TGTGCCAGCAGTCCCGGGACAGTTCAGTTCTTC. Its translation: CASSPGTVQFF.

This clone was picked up one time. This chain connects TRBV4-1 to TRBJ1-4; the D gene is possibly TRBD1 (5 bases). This CDR3 contains 14 residues. Germline V gives CDR1 MGHRA, CDR2 YSYEKL. V dropped 5 bases and J dropped 8 bases, with 15 bases sitting between them. The DNA of the CDR3 is TGCGCCAGCAGCTACGGGGGGTTGAGCGAAAAACTGTTTTTT. Residues: CASSYGGLSEKLFF.

This chain links TRBV30 with TRBJ2-7; 8 nucleotides line up with TRBD2. The CDR3 length is 13 residues. The germline V gene has CDR1 GTSNPN and CDR2 SVGIG (reference sequence). V was pared by 2 bases and J by 4 bases, with 4 bases of the junction left unmatched. CDR3: CAWSISGDYEQYF. The CDR3 nucleotides read TGTGCCTGGAGTATTAGCGGGGATTACGAGCAGTACTTC. Full variable domain (rest looked up from reference TRBV30 and TRBJ2-7): SQTIHQWPATLVQPVGSPLSLECTVEGTSNPNLYWYRQAAGRGLQLLFYSVGIGQISSEVPQNLSASRPQDRQFILSSKKLLLSDSGFYLCAWSISGDYEQYFGPGTRLTVT.

The rearrangement uses TRBV14 and TRBJ2-7; D is unresolved. Germline assignment: CDR1 SGHDN and CDR2 FVKESK. This CDR3 comprises 13 residues. With 2 bases removed from V and 2 bases from J, the gap between germline ends came to 7 bases. The chain's CDR3 is CASSQQAPYEQYF. The CDR3 nucleotides read TGTGCCAGCAGCCAACAGGCTCCCTACGAGCAGTACTTC.

V gene TRBV7-8 combines with J gene TRBJ2-1; weak D call: TRBD1 (6 bases). The CDR3 has 16 amino acids. Germline-derived CDR1 and CDR2 are SGHVS and FQNEAQ. Deletions cut 5 bases from V and 4 bases from J, with 18 bases between. CDR3 bases: TGTGCCAGCAGCCCAGGGGCCTCTCTAGTTTACAATGAGCAGTTCTTC. It translates to CASSPGASLVYNEQFF.

The rearrangement joins TRBV28 to TRBJ2-1; no clear D gene. Looked up from germline, CDR1 is MDHEN and CDR2 is SYDVKM. The CDR3 runs 12 residues. V was shortened by 6 bases and J by 0 bases, with 3 bases between the two germline ends. Here the CDR3 reads CASSVSYNEQFF. For the CDR3, the DNA is TGTGCCAGCAGCGTCTCCTACAATGAGCAGTTCTTC. Together with reference TRBV28 and TRBJ2-1, the CDR3 gives the full variable domain: DVKVTQSSRYLVKRTGEKVFLECVQDMDHENMFWYRQDPGLGLRLIYFSYDVKMKEKGDIPEGYSVSREKKERFSLILESASTNQTSMYLCASSVSYNEQFFGPGTRLTVL.

The gene calls are TRBV9 and TRBJ2-3; TRBD2 matches 12 bases. This CDR3 comprises 17 residues. Germline V gene lookup returns CDR1 SGDLS and CDR2 YYNGEE. With 4 bases clipped from V and 5 bases from J, the junction kept 11 bases outside the gene matches. The CDR3 nucleotides are TGTGCCAGCAGCCCGGAAAGACTAGCGGGAGTCATAGATACGCAGTATTTT. Its translation: CASSPERLAGVIDTQYF.